These T cell receptor beta chains were read from a single sample in a study of T cell repertoires in cytomegalovirus infection. TCRdb re-called the reads with MiXCR, one entry per CDR3 protein. The sample records about 180,000 distinct CDR3 sequences, 15% to 20% being singletons. Sequenced input: CD8+ T cells from PBMCs. The receptor source for this set is a human donor in good health (CMV status not recorded). Some clones in this sample may be carry-over from other donors' samples. The CDR3 runs from the conserved cysteine through the conserved F or W. Fields, in order: D gene, clone size, V gene, J gene, CDR3 DNA, CDR3 protein. A D gene is named only where the DNA matches it firmly. Only some rows state a clone size, as once, few, many or a class for expanded clones.

>TRBD1|few|TRBV6-6|TRBJ2-7
TGTGCCAGCAGTTACTCGACACCCGGGACAGCACTTTACGAGCAGTACTTC
CASSYSTPGTALYEQYF
>NA|NA|TRBV7-9|TRBJ2-3
TGTGCCGGCATCATGCGGGGCACAGATACGCAGTATTTT
CAGIMRGTDTQYF
>NA|once|TRBV7-9|TRBJ2-1
TGTGCCAGCAGCTTAAACTGGGCAAAATACAATGAGCAGTTCTTC
CASSLNWAKYNEQFF
>NA|NA|TRBV20-1|TRBJ2-7
TGCAGTGCTAGGGCCAGCTTCTACGAGCAGTACTTC
CSARASFYEQYF
>NA|NA|TRBV5-6|TRBJ2-6
TGTGCCAGCAGCTTGGCACCCCCCCCCGTCCTGACTTTC
CASSLAPPPVLTF
>NA|few|TRBV20-1|TRBJ2-7
TGCAGTGCTAGAGATCAAGGGAACTCCTACGAGCAGTACTTC
CSARDQGNSYEQYF
>TRBD1|few|TRBV28|TRBJ2-5
TGTGCCAGCAGTACCAGACAGGGGTACAAAGAGACCCAGTACTTC
CASSTRQGYKETQYF
>NA|NA|TRBV2|TRBJ2-7
TGTGCCAGCAGTGAGGTCCTAAGGACCAACGAGCAGTACTTC
CASSEVLRTNEQYF
>TRBD2|few|TRBV29-1|TRBJ2-1
TGCAGCGTTGACATAGCGGGGGGGAATGAGCAGTTCTTC
CSVDIAGGNEQFF
>NA|NA|TRBV7-9|TRBJ2-2
TGTGCCAGCAGCCCAACATCAGGGACGGGGACCGGGGAGCTGTTTTTT
CASSPTSGTGTGELFF
>NA|NA|TRBV2|TRBJ2-7
TGTGCCAGCAGTGACCCCCAATGGGAGCAGTACTTC
CASSDPQWEQYF
>NA|few|TRBV28|TRBJ2-3
TGTGCCAGCAGTTTAATGGCTACTAGCACAGATACGCAGTATTTT
CASSLMATSTDTQYF
>NA|many|TRBV6-2/TRBV6-3|TRBJ2-1
TGTGCCAGCAGTTACATTGTCTACAATGAGCAGTTCTTC
CASSYIVYNEQFF
>NA|NA|TRBV14|TRBJ1-2
TGTGCCAGCAGCCGAGGGCAGACCTATGGCTACACCTTC
CASSRGQTYGYTF
>TRBD1|NA|TRBV2|TRBJ2-6
TGTGCCAGCATTCCAGGGGGACATACCATGTTCTCTGGGGCCAACGTCCTGACTTTC
CASIPGGHTMFSGANVLTF
>NA|NA|TRBV20-1|TRBJ2-1
TGCAGTGCTAGCGTCCTTGGGGAGAGCTCCTACAATGAGCAGTTCTTC
CSASVLGESSYNEQFF
>NA|NA|TRBV7-2|TRBJ1-4
TGTGCCAGCAGCTGGGGGGGTCAACTGTTTTTT
CASSWGGQLFF
>TRBD1|few|TRBV7-2|TRBJ2-7
TGTGCCAGCAGCTTGACAGGGCCGACATACGAGCAGTACTTC
CASSLTGPTYEQYF
>TRBD1|NA|TRBV6-2/TRBV6-3|TRBJ2-1
TGTGCCAGCAGTCTGGACAGGGGACATGAGCAGTTCTTC
CASSLDRGHEQFF
>TRBD2|many|TRBV7-2|TRBJ2-7
TGTGCCAGCAGCCTTCGGACTAGCGGGGGCCCCTACGAGCAGTACTTC
CASSLRTSGGPYEQYF
>NA|few|TRBV12-3/TRBV12-4|TRBJ2-2
TGTGCCAGCAGTTTACTCGGATCCGGGGAGCTGTTTTTT
CASSLLGSGELFF
>TRBD2|few|TRBV4-3|TRBJ2-7
TGCGCCAGCAGCCAAGAAGGGTATGCGAGCGGGGGCCACTACGAGCAGTACTTC
CASSQEGYASGGHYEQYF
>NA|NA|TRBV5-1|TRBJ2-5
TGCGCCAGCAGCTTAAGAGGCGGGGGCCACCAAGAGACCCAGTACTTC
CASSLRGGGHQETQYF